These T cell receptor beta chains were read from a single sample in a study of T cells after yellow fever vaccination. TCRdb analysed the 5' RACE reads with MiXCR anew, one entry per CDR3 protein. The repertoire includes more than 450,000 distinct CDR3 sequences, less than 25% of them detected once, and about a sixth sits in the top ten. Source: PBMCs, taken less than 25 days after the first yellow fever vaccination. The receptors originated from a young man who received the YFV17D yellow fever vaccine. CDR3s include the opening cysteine and the closing phenylalanine or tryptophan. D genes are given only for firm matches. Size values are once, few and many counts, or a class for expanded clones, and some rows have none.

abundance: few; v_gene: TRBV29-1; j_gene: TRBJ2-3; d_gene: .; CDR3nt: TGCAGCGTTGGGTTTGGAGGGGGGTTGGATACGCAGTATTTT; CDR3aa: CSVGFGGGLDTQYF
abundance: .; v_gene: TRBV10-3; j_gene: TRBJ2-2; d_gene: TRBD1; CDR3nt: TGTGCCATCAGTCCGACAGGGGGCGACACCGGGGAGCTGTTTTTT; CDR3aa: CAISPTGGDTGELFF
abundance: .; v_gene: TRBV11-2; j_gene: TRBJ2-1; d_gene: .; CDR3nt: TGTGCCAGCAGCTTAGATTGGTCTAGCCCCAATGAGCAGTTCTTC; CDR3aa: CASSLDWSSPNEQFF
abundance: few; v_gene: TRBV6-5; j_gene: TRBJ2-6; d_gene: TRBD1; CDR3nt: TGTGCCAGCAGTTACACCGGGACAGGGGAGGGTGGGGCCAACGTCCTGACTTTC; CDR3aa: CASSYTGTGEGGANVLTF
abundance: few; v_gene: TRBV29-1; j_gene: TRBJ2-3; d_gene: TRBD1; CDR3nt: TGCAGCGTCACATCACAGGGGGCAACAGATACGCAGTATTTT; CDR3aa: CSVTSQGATDTQYF
abundance: .; v_gene: TRBV30; j_gene: TRBJ2-7; d_gene: TRBD2; CDR3nt: TGTGCCTGGAGTATGGGACTAGCGGGGTTCGAGCAGTACTTC; CDR3aa: CAWSMGLAGFEQYF
abundance: many; v_gene: TRBV7-9; j_gene: TRBJ2-7; d_gene: .; CDR3nt: TGTGCCAGCAGTTGGACCCAGTCCTACGAGCAGTACTTC; CDR3aa: CASSWTQSYEQYF
abundance: few; v_gene: TRBV28; j_gene: TRBJ1-5; d_gene: .; CDR3nt: TGTGCCAGCAGTGCACAGGATCAGCCCCAGCATTTT; CDR3aa: CASSAQDQPQHF
abundance: few; v_gene: TRBV4-2; j_gene: TRBJ2-3; d_gene: .; CDR3nt: TGTGCCAGCAGCCGCCGATCAGGGGGGGATACGCAGTATTTT; CDR3aa: CASSRRSGGDTQYF
abundance: .; v_gene: TRBV5-1; j_gene: TRBJ1-4; d_gene: .; CDR3nt: TGCGCCAGCCGACGGACAGCCGACTATGAAAAACTGTTTTTT; CDR3aa: CASRRTADYEKLFF
abundance: .; v_gene: TRBV15; j_gene: TRBJ1-1; d_gene: .; CDR3nt: TGTGCCACCGCGTGGGGGCAGGGCACTGAAGCTTTCTTT; CDR3aa: CATAWGQGTEAFF
abundance: .; v_gene: TRBV6-2/TRBV6-3; j_gene: TRBJ1-1; d_gene: TRBD1; CDR3nt: TGTGCCAGCAGTGGACGGGACAGGGGGCATACTGAAGCTTTCTTT; CDR3aa: CASSGRDRGHTEAFF
abundance: .; v_gene: TRBV7-9; j_gene: TRBJ2-7; d_gene: .; CDR3nt: TGTGCCAGCAGCCCGCGGGACCGCTACGAGCAGTACTTC; CDR3aa: CASSPRDRYEQYF
abundance: few; v_gene: TRBV4-1; j_gene: TRBJ1-1; d_gene: .; CDR3nt: TGCGCCAGCAGCCAGCTTGGGAACAGTGCGAACACTGAAGCTTTCTTT; CDR3aa: CASSQLGNSANTEAFF
abundance: many; v_gene: TRBV12-3/TRBV12-4; j_gene: TRBJ1-2; d_gene: TRBD1; CDR3nt: TGTGCCAGCAGCGAACCCCAGGGGGCTCATGGCTACACCTTC; CDR3aa: CASSEPQGAHGYTF
abundance: .; v_gene: TRBV18; j_gene: TRBJ2-7; d_gene: .; CDR3nt: TGTGCCAGCTCACCGCTTGATCCGAGCCTCTCCTACGAGCAGTACTTC; CDR3aa: CASSPLDPSLSYEQYF
abundance: few; v_gene: TRBV4-1; j_gene: TRBJ2-1; d_gene: .; CDR3nt: TGCGCCAGCAGCTATCGCCGGGATGAAACCTACAATGAGCAGTTCTTC; CDR3aa: CASSYRRDETYNEQFF
abundance: few; v_gene: TRBV27; j_gene: TRBJ2-5; d_gene: .; CDR3nt: TGTGCCAGCAGTTTATCGCTAAATCAAGAGACCCAGTACTTC; CDR3aa: CASSLSLNQETQYF
abundance: .; v_gene: TRBV10-3; j_gene: TRBJ1-5; d_gene: .; CDR3nt: TGTGCCATCAGTGAAGTGCGGCTTGGCAATCAGCCCCAGCATTTT; CDR3aa: CAISEVRLGNQPQHF
abundance: few; v_gene: TRBV12-3/TRBV12-4; j_gene: TRBJ1-4; d_gene: .; CDR3nt: TGTGCCAGCAGTTTCACAGGGTACTGGGAAAAACTGTTTTTT; CDR3aa: CASSFTGYWEKLFF
abundance: .; v_gene: TRBV15; j_gene: TRBJ2-1; d_gene: TRBD1; CDR3nt: TGTGCCACCAGCAGAGCGGGACAGGGAGGTTTCGATGAGCAGTTCTTC; CDR3aa: CATSRAGQGGFDEQFF
abundance: few; v_gene: TRBV10-3; j_gene: TRBJ2-5; d_gene: TRBD2; CDR3nt: TGTGCCATCAGGGGACCGGGACTAGCGGTTCAAATCCAAGAGACCCAGTACTTC; CDR3aa: CAIRGPGLAVQIQETQYF
abundance: .; v_gene: TRBV12-3/TRBV12-4; j_gene: TRBJ2-7; d_gene: TRBD2; CDR3nt: TGTGCCAGCAGTCGACTAGCTTCCGAGCAGTACTTC; CDR3aa: CASSRLASEQYF
abundance: once; v_gene: TRBV5-1; j_gene: TRBJ1-3; d_gene: .; CDR3nt: TGCGCCAGCAGCTTGGTCGACAGCTCTGGAAACACCATATATTTT; CDR3aa: CASSLVDSSGNTIYF
abundance: .; v_gene: TRBV20-1; j_gene: TRBJ2-3; d_gene: .; CDR3nt: TGCAGTGCTCCGAGGCCTCGCACAGATACGCAGTATTTT; CDR3aa: CSAPRPRTDTQYF
abundance: .; v_gene: TRBV5-1; j_gene: TRBJ1-2; d_gene: TRBD1; CDR3nt: TGCGCCAGCAGCTTGGACCCCAACAGGGGACAGGGCTACACCTTC; CDR3aa: CASSLDPNRGQGYTF
abundance: few; v_gene: TRBV6-1; j_gene: TRBJ2-3; d_gene: .; CDR3nt: TGTGCCAGCACCTCGGAGGGGAAGGGCACAGATACGCAGTATTTT; CDR3aa: CASTSEGKGTDTQYF
abundance: few; v_gene: TRBV29-1; j_gene: TRBJ2-7; d_gene: .; CDR3nt: TGCAGCGCCTTGCCCGGACAGACCTACGAGCAGTACTTC; CDR3aa: CSALPGQTYEQYF
abundance: few; v_gene: TRBV9; j_gene: TRBJ2-3; d_gene: .; CDR3nt: TGTGCCAGCAGTCTAGGGGGGGCCTTAAGCACGTATACGCAGTATTTT; CDR3aa: CASSLGGALSTYTQYF
abundance: few; v_gene: TRBV7-2; j_gene: TRBJ1-1; d_gene: .; CDR3nt: TGTGCCAGCAGCTTATTAGGGCTTAATGCTGAAGCTTTCTTT; CDR3aa: CASSLLGLNAEAFF
abundance: few; v_gene: TRBV5-6; j_gene: TRBJ1-2; d_gene: .; CDR3nt: TGTGCCAGCAGCTTGTTCAGCAGGGATGACTATGGCTACACCTTC; CDR3aa: CASSLFSRDDYGYTF
abundance: .; v_gene: TRBV6-2/TRBV6-3; j_gene: TRBJ2-5; d_gene: .; CDR3nt: TGTGCCAGCAGTTACGTTTCCTCCTGGGAGACCCAGTACTTC; CDR3aa: CASSYVSSWETQYF